The sequence of this T cell receptor beta chain was determined in a study of cytotoxic CD8 clonotypes in ibrutinib-treated CLL. TCRdb's table, derived via immunoSEQ multiplex PCR, lists solely in-frame clones and lacks some. The repertoire holds some 150,000 clones, with roughly 77% as singletons. General study findings and limits: Public clonotypes, an uncommon group, contracted or remained stable on treatment. Clonality rose at ibrutinib response and fell back toward baseline at progression. Lymph node repertoires were not studied, and sampling times were unmatched.

V lost 10 bases and J 8 bases, leaving 13 bases between the germline ends. Germline V CDR1 and CDR2: SNHLY, FYNNEI. The CDR3 is 11 amino acids. Notes on this clone: Its antigen remains unidentified.

The V and J genes are TRBV2 and TRBJ2-3; D assignment may be TRBD1 or TRBD2 (5 bases each). The TCR sequence derives from a human donor with chronic lymphocytic leukemia. This specimen was PBMCs, taken after 12 months of ibrutinib treatment. The CDR3 DNA sequence: TGTGCCACGGTAGTTGGGGGTACGCAGTATTTT. Amino acids: CATVVGGTQYF.